Listed below are T cell receptor beta chains from one sample, sequenced in a study of T cell repertoires in cytomegalovirus infection. Their recognized antigens are unknown. MiXCR was run by TCRdb on the reads, yielding one entry per CDR3 protein. The sample consists of approximately 910,000 distinct CDR3 sequences, about 33% of them appearing once. This specimen consisted of cultured CD8+ T cells from PBMCs, obtained from culture after CMV antigen stimulation. These receptors all stem from a human donor in good health (CMV status not recorded). Some clones in this sample may be carry-over from other donors' samples. Each CDR3 is given with its conserved first and last residue. Fields, in order: J gene, clone size, D gene, V gene, CDR3 DNA, CDR3 protein. A D gene is named only where the DNA matches it firmly. Part of the rows lack a size; the others show once, few, many or a class for expanded clones.

>TRBJ1-6|-|TRBD1|TRBV5-1
TGCGCCAGCAGCGAGGGACAGGGTACTTCACCCCTCCACTTT
CASSEGQGTSPLHF
>TRBJ1-2|-|TRBD1|TRBV20-1
TGCAGTGCTGGGACAGGGACTGACGTTAACTATGGCTACACCTTC
CSAGTGTDVNYGYTF
>TRBJ2-2|-|-|TRBV10-3
TGTGCCATCAGTGATCCCGCGAGGTCCCCTGACACCGGGGAGCTGTTTTTT
CAISDPARSPDTGELFF
>TRBJ1-4|-|-|TRBV12-3/TRBV12-4
TGTGCCAGCAGTCGGGACTCCCCGTACGAAAAACTGTTTTTT
CASSRDSPYEKLFF
>TRBJ2-3|-|-|TRBV6-1
TGTGCCAGCAGTGAATCCATACTGAGCACAGATACGCAGTATTTT
CASSESILSTDTQYF
>TRBJ1-2|few|-|TRBV29-1
TGCAGCGTCGTTGGACGGAACTATGGCTACACCTTC
CSVVGRNYGYTF
>TRBJ1-6|-|-|TRBV28
TGTGCCAGCAGTTCGATAGGGGTAATTTCACCCCTCCACTTT
CASSSIGVISPLHF
>TRBJ2-1|-|TRBD1|TRBV2
TGTGCCAGCACCGAATACCCGGGACAGCCGGATGAGCAGTTCTTC
CASTEYPGQPDEQFF
>TRBJ1-2|few|-|TRBV4-1
TGCGCCAGCAGCCAAGAGAGCAGACCCTATGGCTACACCTTC
CASSQESRPYGYTF
>TRBJ1-2|many|-|TRBV7-6
TGTGCCAGCAGCTATAGGGCTGGGGACTATGGCTACACCTTC
CASSYRAGDYGYTF
>TRBJ1-5|few|TRBD1|TRBV27
TGTGCCAGCAGTGGAGGGACAGGGATGAGCAATCAGCCCCAGCATTTT
CASSGGTGMSNQPQHF
>TRBJ2-3|-|TRBD2|TRBV29-1
TGCAGCGTTGAAGATTGGGGAGCGGGGGGGCCTGATACGCAGTATTTT
CSVEDWGAGGPDTQYF
>TRBJ2-3|-|-|TRBV5-1
TGCGCCAGCAGCTTGGAGCGTCCCGGCCCAGATACGCAGTATTTT
CASSLERPGPDTQYF
>TRBJ2-1|-|-|TRBV27
TGTGCCAGCAGTGTAGGTCCCCTCTACAATGAGCAGTTCTTC
CASSVGPLYNEQFF
>TRBJ2-7|-|TRBD2|TRBV5-1
TGCGCCAGCAGCTTGGCCCCCCGACTAGCGGGGGTAGACTACGAGCAGTACTTC
CASSLAPRLAGVDYEQYF
>TRBJ1-1|-|-|TRBV5-1
TGCGCCAGCAGCTTGGGCGGGATTGGGGCTGAAGCTTTCTTT
CASSLGGIGAEAFF
>TRBJ1-1|-|-|TRBV4-3
TGCGCCAGCAGCCAAGTGGACAGCACTGAAGCTTTCTTT
CASSQVDSTEAFF
>TRBJ1-1|-|-|TRBV7-9
TGTGCCAGCAGCACAGGCGTTAGCTTCTTT
CASSTGVSFF
>TRBJ2-2|-|-|TRBV10-3
TGTGCCATCAGTGGGGACGGGGCCTCGAACACCGGGGAGCTGTTTTTT
CAISGDGASNTGELFF
>TRBJ2-1|few|TRBD2|TRBV6-2/TRBV6-3
TGTGCCAGCACTACACCGGGACTAGCGGGGGGGAATGAGCAGTTCTTC
CASTTPGLAGGNEQFF
>TRBJ1-3|-|-|TRBV20-1
TGCAGCGTGGGGGGCCTCACTGGAAACACCATATATTTT
CSVGGLTGNTIYF
>TRBJ1-5|few|-|TRBV12-3/TRBV12-4
TGTGCCAGCAGTTCCAGTAGTGGCAATCAGCCCCAGCATTTT
CASSSSSGNQPQHF
>TRBJ1-1|-|-|TRBV6-1
TGTGCCAGCAGCCGTAGGGAGAGGGGAGGTACTGAAGCTTTCTTT
CASSRRERGGTEAFF
>TRBJ2-6|few|-|TRBV12-3/TRBV12-4
TGTGCCAGCAGTTACCCAGGACAGATCTCTGGGGCCAACGTCCTGACTTTC
CASSYPGQISGANVLTF
>TRBJ1-2|few|-|TRBV7-2
TGTGCCAGCAGCTTAAATTGGGTTGACTATGGCTACACCTTC
CASSLNWVDYGYTF
>TRBJ2-4|-|TRBD1|TRBV20-1
TGCGGTGCTTTCCCCGGGACAGGGGCCAAAAACATTCAGTACTTC
CGAFPGTGAKNIQYF
>TRBJ2-7|few|-|TRBV10-1
TGCGCCAGCAGTGAGTTCGGCGAGCAGTACTTC
CASSEFGEQYF
>TRBJ2-5|few|TRBD2|TRBV7-6
TGTGCCAGCAGCTTAGGGGGAGGGGAGCCTCAAGAGACCCAGTACTTC
CASSLGGGEPQETQYF
>TRBJ2-7|-|-|TRBV2
TGTGCCAGCAGTACAGGGGAGCAGTACTTC
CASSTGEQYF
>TRBJ2-2|few|TRBD1|TRBV5-1
TGCGCCAGCAAGGACAGGGTTAACACCGGGGAGCTGTTTTTT
CASKDRVNTGELFF
>TRBJ2-7|-|TRBD1|TRBV11-1
TGTGCCAGCAGCTCTGTGGACAGGGACTACGAGCAGTACTTC
CASSSVDRDYEQYF
>TRBJ2-7|few|-|TRBV13
TGTGCCAGCAGCTTCAGTGGACTGAGCTCGAACTACGAGCAGTACTTC
CASSFSGLSSNYEQYF
>TRBJ2-1|-|-|TRBV9
TGTGCCAGCAGCGTAGGTCTGGGTATGAATGAGCAGTTCTTC
CASSVGLGMNEQFF
>TRBJ1-2|many|-|TRBV7-2
TGTGCCAGCAGCTCCACAGGGTTGGGCGGCTACACCTTC
CASSSTGLGGYTF
>TRBJ2-1|-|TRBD2|TRBV20-1
TGCAGTGCTAGAGAAGAAGCGGGGGGTCCCTACAATGAGCAGTTCTTC
CSAREEAGGPYNEQFF
>TRBJ2-5|many|TRBD2|TRBV4-2
TGTGCCAGCAGCCGGATTGCGCCGGGACTAGTTCAGAAGACCCAGTACTTC
CASSRIAPGLVQKTQYF
>TRBJ2-1|few|-|TRBV6-6
TGTGCCAGCAGTCAAGGGGCAGGGCCTAGTGAGCAGTTCTTC
CASSQGAGPSEQFF